This T cell receptor beta chain was found in a study of cytomegalovirus exposure and HLA in healthy donors. The primer mix had 60 Vbeta and 13 Jbeta primers. The table came from immunoSEQ multiplex PCR; TCRdb's copy has only in-frame clones and leaves some out. The sample contains more than 85,000 clones, over 12% of which appear only once. Source material: PBMCs. The clonotype was recovered from a female donor in good health and CMV-seronegative.

The CDR3 spells CASSFLPQLRDTQYF. The CDR3 coding sequence is TGTGCCAGCAGCTTCCTGCCCCAGCTGAGGGATACGCAGTATTTT. V usage is TRBV7-8 and J usage is TRBJ2-3; D is ambiguous. Germline V lookup: CDR1 SGHVS, CDR2 FQNEAQ. V was trimmed by 3 bases and J by 6 bases, leaving 16 bases between them. CDR3 length: 15 residues.